This T cell receptor beta chain comes out of a study of beta chain features in type 1 diabetes. Overall study context: No age, gender or cell yield differences were seen between patients and healthy donors. Cells sorted and examined across all samples totaled 85 million to 130 million. Points from the study as a whole: All four CD4+ subsets of Type 1 diabetes patients contained TCRB CDR3s that were moderately but significantly shorter. It was among patients, rather than healthy donors, that naive, central memory and Treg TCRB repertoires appeared more similar. Patients with type 1 diabetes showed fewer VDJ junction insertions and more deletions.

Reverse transcription of all isolated RNA meant that expressed TCRB transcripts were sequenced. Produced via immunoSEQ multiplex PCR; TCRdb's table is partial and in-frame only. Of about 270,000 clones listed, approximately 15% were seen once; the top ten hold 0.015% to 0.02%. This clone was counted only a few times. The antigen is undetermined. The TCR was taken from a young man with type 1 diabetes. Material: naive CD4+ T cells from blood.

CDR3 in DNA: TGTGCCAGCAGCTTGGGGACAGGGTTGGATACGCAGTATTTT. It encodes CASSLGTGLDTQYF. The chain combines TRBV7-6 with TRBJ2-3, with 9 bases that match TRBD1. The CDR3 spans 14 residues. After removal of 3 bases from V and 6 bases from J, the junction contained 4 bases not matched to a gene. Per the germline V gene, CDR1 is SGHVS and CDR2 is FNYEAQ.